This T cell receptor delta chain was identified in a study of gamma-delta T cells after stem cell transplantation. TCRdb re-called the RT-PCR reads with CATT. Seen here are more than 1,200 delta-chain clones, around 2.5% observed once, and the top ten hold almost 50%. The germline V and J ends were trimmed by 0 bases and 0 bases, with 28 bases remaining between them. CDR3 length: 21 amino acids. Germline CDR1 and CDR2: GEAIGNYY and EKD. V and J are TRDV2 and TRDJ1; TRDD3 might be the D (6 bases). The sequenced material came from gamma-delta T cells. This clonotype originated in a human donor. It is not recorded whose cells these are; they may come from a transplant donor. CDR3 coding DNA: TGTGCCTGTGACACCTTGCCTCCTGGGGCCGTTAGGCGGTCTCACACCGATAAACTCATCTTT. Its translation is CACDTLPPGAVRRSHTDKLIF.